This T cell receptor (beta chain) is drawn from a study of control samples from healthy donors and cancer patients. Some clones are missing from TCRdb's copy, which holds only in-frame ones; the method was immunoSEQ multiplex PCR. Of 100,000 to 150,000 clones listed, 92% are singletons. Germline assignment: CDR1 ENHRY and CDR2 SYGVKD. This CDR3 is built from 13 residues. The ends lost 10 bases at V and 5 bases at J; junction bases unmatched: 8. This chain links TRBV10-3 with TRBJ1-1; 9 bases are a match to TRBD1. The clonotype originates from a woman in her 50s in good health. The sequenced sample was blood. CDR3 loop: CATEQGANTEAFF. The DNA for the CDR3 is TGTGCCACCGAACAGGGGGCAAATACTGAAGCTTTCTTT.